The TCR beta chain described here comes from a study of immune cell composition in non-small cell lung cancer. Across the study: Histologic subtype was mainly adenocarcinoma or squamous cell carcinoma.

The normal lung sample lay at least 3 cm, and maximally far, from the tumour. This CDR3 has 16 amino acids. Germline V gene data show CDR1 as SGHTA and CDR2 as FQGNSA. Trimming left V 3 bases short and J 0 bases short, with 15 bases between. Sequenced by immunoSEQ multiplex PCR; TCRdb stores in-frame clones only, minus some. The table shows about 3,400 clones, with 80% to 85% occurring only once. Notes on the study in general: Approximately 79% of squamous and under 35% of adenocarcinoma cases had tumour-associated clones >0.5%. Smoking pack-years did not significantly correlate with tumour TCR-beta clonality.

About this clone: Its specificity is unknown.

The sample consisted of non-adjacent lung tissue. V usage is TRBV7-2 and J usage is TRBJ2-7; D possibly corresponds to TRBD2 (6 bases). The sequence was collected from a human donor with non-small cell lung cancer. CDR3 bases: TGTGCCAGCAGCTTCCAGAGCGGGTCTTCCTCCTACGAGCAGTACTTC. Amino acids: CASSFQSGSSSYEQYF.